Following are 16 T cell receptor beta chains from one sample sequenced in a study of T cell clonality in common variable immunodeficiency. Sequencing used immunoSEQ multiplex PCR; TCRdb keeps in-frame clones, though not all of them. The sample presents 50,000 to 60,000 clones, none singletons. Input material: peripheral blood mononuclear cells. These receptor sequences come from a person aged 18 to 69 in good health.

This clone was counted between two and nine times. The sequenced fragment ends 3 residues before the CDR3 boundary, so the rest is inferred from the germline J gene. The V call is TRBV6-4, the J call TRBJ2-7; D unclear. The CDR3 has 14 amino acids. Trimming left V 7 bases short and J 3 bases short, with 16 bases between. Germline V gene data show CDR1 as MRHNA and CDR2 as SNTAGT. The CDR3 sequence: CASKTTPNGYEQYF. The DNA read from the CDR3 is TGTGCCAGCAAGACGACTCCTAACGGCTACGAG.

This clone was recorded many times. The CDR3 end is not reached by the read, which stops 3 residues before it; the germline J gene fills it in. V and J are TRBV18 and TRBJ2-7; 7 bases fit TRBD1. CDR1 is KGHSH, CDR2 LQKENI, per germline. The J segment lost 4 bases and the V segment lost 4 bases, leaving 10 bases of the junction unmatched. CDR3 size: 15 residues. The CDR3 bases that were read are TGTGCCAGCTCACTAGCCGGGACAGCCATTTACGAG. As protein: CASSLAGTAIYE. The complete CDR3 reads CASSLAGTAIYEQYF.

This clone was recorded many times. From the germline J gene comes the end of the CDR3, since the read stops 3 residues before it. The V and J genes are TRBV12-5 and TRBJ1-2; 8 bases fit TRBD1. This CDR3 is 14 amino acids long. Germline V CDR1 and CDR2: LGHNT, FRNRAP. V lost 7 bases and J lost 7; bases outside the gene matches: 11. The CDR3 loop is CASALGQGDSGYTF. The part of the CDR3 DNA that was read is TGTGCTAGTGCCTTAGGACAGGGTGACTCTGGC.

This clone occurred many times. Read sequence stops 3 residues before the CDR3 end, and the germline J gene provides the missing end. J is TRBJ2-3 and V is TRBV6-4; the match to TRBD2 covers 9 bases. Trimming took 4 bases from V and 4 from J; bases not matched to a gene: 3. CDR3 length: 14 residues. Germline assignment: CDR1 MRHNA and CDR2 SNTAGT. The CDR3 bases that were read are TGTGCCAGCAGTGTAGCGGGAGTGTCAGATACG. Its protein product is CASSVAGVSDT. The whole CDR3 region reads CASSVAGVSDTQYF.

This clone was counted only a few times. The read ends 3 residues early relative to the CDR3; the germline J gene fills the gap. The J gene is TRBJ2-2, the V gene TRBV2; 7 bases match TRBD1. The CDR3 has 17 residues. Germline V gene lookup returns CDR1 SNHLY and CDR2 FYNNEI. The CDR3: CASSHPITGVFREKLFF. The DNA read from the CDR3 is TGTGCCAGCAGTCATCCTATCACAGGGGTTTTCCGCGAAAAG.

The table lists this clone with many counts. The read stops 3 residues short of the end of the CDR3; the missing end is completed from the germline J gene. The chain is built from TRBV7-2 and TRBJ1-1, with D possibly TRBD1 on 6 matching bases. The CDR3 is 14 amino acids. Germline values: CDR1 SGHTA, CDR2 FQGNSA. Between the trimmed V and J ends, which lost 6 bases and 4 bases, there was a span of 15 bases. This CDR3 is CASRRTTGITEAFF. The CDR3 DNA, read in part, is TGTGCCAGCAGACGTACTACAGGGATCACTGAA.

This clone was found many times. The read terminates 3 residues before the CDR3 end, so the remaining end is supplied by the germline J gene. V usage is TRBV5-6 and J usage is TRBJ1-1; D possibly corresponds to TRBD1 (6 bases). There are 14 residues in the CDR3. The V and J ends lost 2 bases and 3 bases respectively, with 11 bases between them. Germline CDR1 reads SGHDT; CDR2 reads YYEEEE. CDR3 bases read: TGTGCCAGCAGCTTCGGACAGAGAGACACTGAA. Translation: CASSFGQRDTE. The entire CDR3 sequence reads CASSFGQRDTEAFF.

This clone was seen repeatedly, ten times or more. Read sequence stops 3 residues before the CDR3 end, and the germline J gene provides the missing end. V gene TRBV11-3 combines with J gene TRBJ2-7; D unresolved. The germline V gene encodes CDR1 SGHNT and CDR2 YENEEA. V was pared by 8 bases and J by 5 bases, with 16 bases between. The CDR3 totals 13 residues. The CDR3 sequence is CASSDSFRNEQYF. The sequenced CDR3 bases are TGTGCCAGCTCTGACTCTTTTCGGAACGAG.

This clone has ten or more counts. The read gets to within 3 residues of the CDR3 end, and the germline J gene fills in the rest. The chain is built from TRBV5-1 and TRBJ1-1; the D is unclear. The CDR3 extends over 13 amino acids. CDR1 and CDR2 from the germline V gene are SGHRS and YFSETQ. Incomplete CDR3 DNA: TGCGCCAGCAGCTTGGAGCAGGTCGCGCGA. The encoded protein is CASSLEQVAR. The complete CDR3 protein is CASSLEQVARAFF. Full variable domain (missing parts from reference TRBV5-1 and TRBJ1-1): KAGVTQTPRYLIKTRGQQVTLSCSPISGHRSVSWYQQTPGQGLQFLFEYFSETQRNKGNFPGRFSGRQFSNSRSEMNVSTLELGDSALYLCASSLEQVARAFFGQGTRLTVV.

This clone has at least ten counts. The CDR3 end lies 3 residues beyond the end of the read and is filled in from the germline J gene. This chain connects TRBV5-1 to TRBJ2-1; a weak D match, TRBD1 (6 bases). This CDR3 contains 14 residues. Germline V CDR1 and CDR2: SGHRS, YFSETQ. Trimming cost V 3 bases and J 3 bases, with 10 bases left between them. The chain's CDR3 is CASSYDRSYNEQFF. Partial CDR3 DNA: TGCGCCAGCAGCTATGACAGGAGCTACAATGAG.

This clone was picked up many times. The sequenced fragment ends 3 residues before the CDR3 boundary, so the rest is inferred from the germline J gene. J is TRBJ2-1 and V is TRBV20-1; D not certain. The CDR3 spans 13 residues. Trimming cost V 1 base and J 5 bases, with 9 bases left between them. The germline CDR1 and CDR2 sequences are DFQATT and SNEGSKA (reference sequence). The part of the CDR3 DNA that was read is TGCAGTGCTAGAGGCCTAGAAGACAATGAG. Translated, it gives CSARGLEDNE. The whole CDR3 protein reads CSARGLEDNEQFF.

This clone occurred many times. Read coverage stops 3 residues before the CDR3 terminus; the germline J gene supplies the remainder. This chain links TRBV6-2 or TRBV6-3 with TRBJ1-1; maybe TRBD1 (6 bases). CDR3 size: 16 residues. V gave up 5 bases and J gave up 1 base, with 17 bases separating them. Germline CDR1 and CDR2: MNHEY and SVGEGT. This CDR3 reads CASSPSYRERNTEAFF. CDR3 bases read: TGTGCCAGCAGTCCTTCCTACAGGGAGCGGAACACTGAA.

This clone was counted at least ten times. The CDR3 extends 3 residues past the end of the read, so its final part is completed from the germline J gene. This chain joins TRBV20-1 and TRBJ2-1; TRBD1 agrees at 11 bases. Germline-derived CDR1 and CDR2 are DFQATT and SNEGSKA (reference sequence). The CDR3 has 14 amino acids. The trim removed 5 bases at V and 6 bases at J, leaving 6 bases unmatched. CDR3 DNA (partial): TGCAGTGCTCCCCCCGGGACAGGGGGCAATGAG. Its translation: CSAPPGTGGNE. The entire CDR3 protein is CSAPPGTGGNEQFF.

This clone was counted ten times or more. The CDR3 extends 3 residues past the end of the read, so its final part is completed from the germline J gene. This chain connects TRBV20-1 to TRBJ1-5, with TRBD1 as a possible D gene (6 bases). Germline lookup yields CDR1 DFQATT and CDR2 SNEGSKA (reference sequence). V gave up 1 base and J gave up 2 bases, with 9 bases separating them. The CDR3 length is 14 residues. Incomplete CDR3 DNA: TGCAGTGCTAGAGTGTCAGGGGGCAATCAGCCC. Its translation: CSARVSGGNQP. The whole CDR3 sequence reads CSARVSGGNQPQHF.

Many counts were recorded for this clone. The CDR3 loop reads CASSPTRYEQFF. Incomplete CDR3 DNA: TGTGCCAGCAGCCCAACTAGGTATGAG. The V and J genes are TRBV7-2 and TRBJ2-1; a possible D gene is TRBD2 (5 bases). The read halts 3 residues ahead of the CDR3 end, with the missing end drawn from the germline J gene. Germline CDR1 and CDR2: SGHTA and FQGNSA. There are 12 residues in the CDR3. V gave up 5 bases and J gave up 8 bases, with 10 bases separating them. Complete variable domain (other parts from reference TRBV7-2 and TRBJ2-1): GAGVSQSPSNKVTEKGKDVELRCDPISGHTALYWYRQSLGQGLEFLIYFQGNSAPDKSGLPSDRFSAERTGGSVSTLTIQRTQQEDSAVYLCASSPTRYEQFFGPGTRLTVL.

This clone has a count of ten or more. The CDR3 region is CASDPGRGSYTF. The covered CDR3 bases are TGTGCCAGCGATCCAGGGAGAGGGAGC. The chain combines TRBV11-2 with TRBJ1-2; TRBD1 might be the D (5 bases). The read falls 3 residues short of the CDR3 end, and the missing part is taken from the germline J gene. CDR1 is SGHAT, CDR2 FQNNGV, per germline. The CDR3 contains 12 residues.